This TCR beta chain stems from a study of blood T cell repertoires in COVID-19. Study overall: T cells, B-cell-depleted T cells, or PBMCs supplied cDNA or gDNA.

The CDR3 contains 17 residues. J gave up 6 bases and V 3 bases, and 13 bases lay outside the gene matches. Looked up from germline, CDR1 is GTSNPN and CDR2 is SVGIG (reference sequence). Under the authors' procedure: By means of reference gene primer amplification, nucleated cell counts were estimated. Sequencing was performed with immunoSEQ multiplex PCR; in TCRdb, only in-frame clones are kept and a portion is missing. V, J and clone size are taken as reported in that table, and D and trimming were inferred from the DNA itself. Of roughly 24,000 clones listed, more than 70% are singletons. Sequencing was carried out using peripheral blood. This chain connects TRBV30 to TRBJ2-3, with TRBD2 matching 12 bases. This TCR was recovered from a human donor in a cohort sampled during active COVID-19. The CDR3 reads CAWSPRVGLAGGDTQYF. The CDR3 region has the DNA TGTGCCTGGAGCCCTAGGGTAGGGCTAGCGGGAGGGGATACGCAGTATTTT.